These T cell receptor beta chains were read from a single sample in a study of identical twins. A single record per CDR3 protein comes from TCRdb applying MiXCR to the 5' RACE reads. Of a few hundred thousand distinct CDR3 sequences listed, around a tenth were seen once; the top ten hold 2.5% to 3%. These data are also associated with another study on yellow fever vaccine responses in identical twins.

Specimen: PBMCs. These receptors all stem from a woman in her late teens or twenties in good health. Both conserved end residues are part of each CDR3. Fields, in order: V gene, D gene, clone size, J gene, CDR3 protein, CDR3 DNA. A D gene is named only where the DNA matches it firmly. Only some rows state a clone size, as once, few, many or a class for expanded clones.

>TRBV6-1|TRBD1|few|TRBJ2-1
CASSGDRGGEQFF
TGTGCCAGCAGCGGGGACAGGGGCGGTGAGCAGTTCTTC
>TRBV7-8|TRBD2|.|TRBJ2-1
CASSLVRRGASYNEQFF
TGTGCCAGCAGCTTAGTACGGCGGGGGGCCTCCTACAATGAGCAGTTCTTC
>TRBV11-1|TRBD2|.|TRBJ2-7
CASGGRGGWSGIFYEQYF
TGTGCCAGCGGGGGGAGGGGAGGATGGTCGGGGATTTTCTACGAGCAGTACTTC
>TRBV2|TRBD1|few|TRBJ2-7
CASSHPPGTVYEQYF
TGTGCCAGCAGTCACCCACCTGGGACAGTCTACGAGCAGTACTTC
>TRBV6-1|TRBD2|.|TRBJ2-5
CASRMTSGPGETQYF
TGTGCCAGCCGAATGACTAGCGGGCCGGGGGAGACCCAGTACTTC
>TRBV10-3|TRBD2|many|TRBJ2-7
CAISAGTSGAGTYEQYF
TGTGCCATCAGTGCCGGGACTAGCGGGGCGGGGACCTACGAGCAGTACTTC
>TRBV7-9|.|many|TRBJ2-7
CASSPHSGSSYEQYF
TGTGCCAGCAGCCCTCATAGCGGAAGCTCCTACGAGCAGTACTTC
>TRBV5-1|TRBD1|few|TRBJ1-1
CASSRLRQGSTEAFF
TGCGCCAGCAGCCGGCTAAGACAGGGATCCACTGAAGCTTTCTTT
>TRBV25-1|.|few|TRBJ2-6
CASSDRAGANVLTF
TGTGCCAGCAGTGATCGTGCTGGGGCCAACGTCCTGACTTTC
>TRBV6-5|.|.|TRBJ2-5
CASTYSASQETQYF
TGTGCCAGCACTTACTCGGCCAGTCAAGAGACCCAGTACTTC
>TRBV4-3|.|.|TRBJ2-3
CASSQDGRVGSDTQYF
TGCGCCAGCAGCCAAGATGGCAGGGTGGGTTCAGATACGCAGTATTTT
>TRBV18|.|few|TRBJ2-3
CASSPRTGTASTDTQYF
TGTGCCAGCTCACCACGTACAGGTACCGCCAGCACAGATACGCAGTATTTT
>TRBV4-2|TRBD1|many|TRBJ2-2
CASSPPGDSGELFF
TGTGCCAGCAGCCCTCCTGGGGACAGCGGGGAGCTGTTTTTT
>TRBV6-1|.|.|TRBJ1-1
CASSAQVGRTEAFF
TGTGCCAGCAGTGCACAAGTTGGGAGGACTGAAGCTTTCTTT
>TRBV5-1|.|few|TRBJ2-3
CASSLGDYSTDTQYF
TGCGCCAGCAGCTTGGGAGACTATAGCACAGATACGCAGTATTTT
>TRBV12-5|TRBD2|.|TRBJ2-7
CASGLAPKDAITGLAGAVSYEQYF
TGTGCTAGTGGTTTGGCACCTAAGGACGCTATAACGGGACTAGCGGGAGCTGTCTCCTACGAGCAGTACTTC
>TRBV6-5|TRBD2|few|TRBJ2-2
CASSYSLAGATNTGELFF
TGTGCCAGCAGTTACTCTCTAGCGGGGGCCACGAACACCGGGGAGCTGTTTTTT
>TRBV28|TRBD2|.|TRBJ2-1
CACSPGTSGANEQFF
TGTGCCTGCAGCCCCGGGACTAGCGGAGCCAATGAGCAGTTCTTC
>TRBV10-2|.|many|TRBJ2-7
CASSYPPADEQYF
TGCGCCAGCAGTTACCCTCCGGCGGACGAGCAGTACTTC
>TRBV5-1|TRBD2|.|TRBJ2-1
CASTRTSDKNEQFF
TGCGCCAGCACTCGGACTAGCGACAAAAATGAGCAGTTCTTC
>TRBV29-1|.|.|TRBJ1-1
CSAVTEGNTEAFF
TGCAGCGCTGTGACAGAGGGGAACACTGAAGCTTTCTTT
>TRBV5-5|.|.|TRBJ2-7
CASTFLGTYEQYF
TGTGCCAGCACCTTTTTAGGGACCTACGAGCAGTACTTC
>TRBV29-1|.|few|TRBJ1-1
CSVAHRQLQNTEAFF
TGCAGCGTTGCCCACCGACAGCTGCAGAACACTGAAGCTTTCTTT
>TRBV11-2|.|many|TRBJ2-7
CASSRWSYEQYF
TGTGCCAGCAGCCGATGGTCCTACGAGCAGTACTTC
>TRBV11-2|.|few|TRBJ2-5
CASSLDGYQETQYF
TGTGCCAGCAGCTTAGACGGGTACCAAGAGACCCAGTACTTC
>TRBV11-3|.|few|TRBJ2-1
CASSLFPSEQFF
TGTGCCAGCAGCTTATTCCCCAGTGAGCAGTTCTTC
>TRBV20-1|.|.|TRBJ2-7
CSARSAGEQYF
TGCAGTGCTAGGTCAGCAGGGGAGCAGTACTTC
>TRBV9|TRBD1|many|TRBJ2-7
CASSVWDRGPYEQYF
TGTGCCAGCAGCGTATGGGACAGGGGGCCATACGAGCAGTACTTC
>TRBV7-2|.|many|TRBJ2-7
CASSLALGQGTYEQYF
TGTGCCAGCAGCTTAGCGCTGGGTCAGGGCACCTACGAGCAGTACTTC
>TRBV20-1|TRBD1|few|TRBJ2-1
CSAGRGSHEQFF
TGCAGTGCTGGCAGGGGGAGCCATGAGCAGTTCTTC
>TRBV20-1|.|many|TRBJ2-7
CSATRDGSSYEQYF
TGCAGTGCTACAAGAGACGGGAGCTCCTACGAGCAGTACTTC
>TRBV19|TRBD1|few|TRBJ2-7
CASSGRTGRYEQYF
TGTGCCAGTAGCGGGCGGACAGGGCGCTACGAGCAGTACTTC
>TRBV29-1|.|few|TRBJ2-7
CSVEGGNEQYF
TGCAGCGTTGAAGGGGGTAACGAGCAGTACTTC
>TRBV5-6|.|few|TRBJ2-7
CASSQLQGERSEQYF
TGTGCCAGCAGCCAGCTACAGGGCGAGCGGAGCGAGCAGTACTTC
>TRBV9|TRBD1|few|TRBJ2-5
CASSAHTGAGQETQYF
TGTGCCAGCAGCGCCCATACAGGGGCAGGACAAGAGACCCAGTACTTC
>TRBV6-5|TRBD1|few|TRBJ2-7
CASSYSMTRQGFSYEQYF
TGTGCCAGCAGTTACTCGATGACCCGACAGGGATTTTCCTACGAGCAGTACTTC
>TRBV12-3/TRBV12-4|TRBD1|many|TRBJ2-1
CASSLVDRGSIGQFF
TGTGCCAGCAGTTTAGTGGACAGGGGTAGCATTGGGCAGTTCTTC
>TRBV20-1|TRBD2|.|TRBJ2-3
CSAVNPSGRGDTQYF
TGCAGTGCTGTAAACCCTAGCGGGAGAGGAGATACGCAGTATTTT
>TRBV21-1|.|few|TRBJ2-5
CASSQGPSCKETQYF
TGTGCCAGCAGCCAAGGGCCTAGCTGCAAAGAGACCCAGTACTTC